The clone carrying this T cell receptor beta chain was seen only a few times. Its specificity is not known. Any gene name here is a mouse gene name. The read terminates 1 residue ahead of where the CDR3 ends, so the germline J gene completes it. The CDR3 loop spans 15 amino acids. CDR1 is FNHDT, CDR2 SITEND, per germline (reference sequence). The V segment lost 4 bases and the J segment 6 bases; nucleotides outside the gene matches: 5. The sample is drawn from a study of tissue T cells after allogeneic stem cell transplantation. Findings of the study overall: Alloreactivity or antigen specificity of tissue TCRs was not determined; some clones might be host cells. Motif-based clustering found tissue-specific repertoire signatures shared across patients, though few clones were shared.

CDR3 sequences, V/J genes, frequencies and template counts came from survey-depth TCRbeta sequencing. Assay used: immunoSEQ multiplex PCR; TCRdb lists only in-frame clones, some missing. The sample yields fewer than 7,500 clones, 50% seen once. Time point: mouse harvest day 7 after allogeneic transplant. The graft held 10^6 splenic CD5+ T cells and 10^7 T-cell-depleted bone marrow cells. Tissues came from B6→BALB/c major-mismatch GVHD mice at day 7 or 14. The V and J genes are TRBV19 and TRBJ2-1; 12 bases align to TRBD2. The clonotype was recovered from a female BALB/c mouse given C57BL/6 T cells with graft-versus-host disease after an allogeneic hematopoietic cell transplant. The specimen sequenced was gut tissue. The sequenced CDR3 bases are TGTGCCAGCAGTCGACTGGGGGGGCGCTTTGCTGAGCAGTTC. Translation: CASSRLGGRFAEQF. In full, the CDR3 is CASSRLGGRFAEQFF.